This TCR beta chain comes out of a study of graft-versus-host responses after intestinal transplantation. Points on this clone: Its antigen is unidentified.

Sequencing used immunoSEQ multiplex PCR; TCRdb keeps in-frame clones, though not all of them. The sample records 70,000 or so clones, 84% being singletons. Germline CDR1 is LGHNA and CDR2 is YNFKEQ. V was pared by 0 bases and J by 1 base, with 22 bases between. The CDR3 consists of 20 residues. The source was unstimulated CD4+ T cells sorted from spleen or lymph node cells, collected before transplant. The V and J genes are TRBV4-2 and TRBJ1-3, with no clear D. This clonotype was sampled from a human donor who was the organ donor for an intestinal transplant. This CDR3 is CASSQDRGKEGHTSGNTIYF. The CDR3 nucleotides read TGTGCCAGCAGCCAAGATAGAGGGAAGGAAGGCCATACTTCTGGAAACACCATATATTTT.